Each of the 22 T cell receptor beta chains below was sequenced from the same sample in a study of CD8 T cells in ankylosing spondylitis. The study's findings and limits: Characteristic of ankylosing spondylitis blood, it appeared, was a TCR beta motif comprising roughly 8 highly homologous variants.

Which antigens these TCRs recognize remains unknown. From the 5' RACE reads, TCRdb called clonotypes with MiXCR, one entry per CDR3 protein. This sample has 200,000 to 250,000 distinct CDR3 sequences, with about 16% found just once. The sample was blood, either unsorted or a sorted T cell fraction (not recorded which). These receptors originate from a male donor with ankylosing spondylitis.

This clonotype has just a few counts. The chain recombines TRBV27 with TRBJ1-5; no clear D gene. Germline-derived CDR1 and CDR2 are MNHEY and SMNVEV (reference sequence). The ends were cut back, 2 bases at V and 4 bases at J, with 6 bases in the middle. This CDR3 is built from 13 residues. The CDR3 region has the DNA TGTGCCAGCAGTTTAAATATTAATCAGCCCCAGCATTTT. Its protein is CASSLNINQPQHF.

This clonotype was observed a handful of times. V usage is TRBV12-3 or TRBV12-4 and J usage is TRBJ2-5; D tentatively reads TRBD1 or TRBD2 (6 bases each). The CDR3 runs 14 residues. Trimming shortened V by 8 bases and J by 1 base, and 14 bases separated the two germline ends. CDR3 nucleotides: TGTGCCAGCTCTAGCGCAGGGGCCCAAGAGACCCAGTACTTC. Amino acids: CASSSAGAQETQYF.

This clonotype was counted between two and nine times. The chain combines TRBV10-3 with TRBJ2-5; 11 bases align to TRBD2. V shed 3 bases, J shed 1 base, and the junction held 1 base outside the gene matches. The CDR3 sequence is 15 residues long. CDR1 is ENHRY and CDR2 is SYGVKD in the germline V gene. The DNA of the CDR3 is TGTGCCATCAGTGACGGGACTAGCGGCCAAGAGACCCAGTACTTC. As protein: CAISDGTSGQETQYF.

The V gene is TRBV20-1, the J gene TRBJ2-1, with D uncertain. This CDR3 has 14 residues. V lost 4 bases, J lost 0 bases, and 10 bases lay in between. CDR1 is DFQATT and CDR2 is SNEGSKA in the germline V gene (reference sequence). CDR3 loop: CSATLLNSYNEQFF. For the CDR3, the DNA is TGCAGTGCTACACTCTTAAACTCCTACAATGAGCAGTTCTTC.

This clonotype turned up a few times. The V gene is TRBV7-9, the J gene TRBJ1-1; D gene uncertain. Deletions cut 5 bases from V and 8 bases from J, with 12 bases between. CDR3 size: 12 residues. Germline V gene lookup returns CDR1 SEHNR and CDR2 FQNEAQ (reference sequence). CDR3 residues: CASSPPLQEAFF. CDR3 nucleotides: TGTGCCAGCAGCCCCCCGTTACAGGAAGCTTTCTTT.

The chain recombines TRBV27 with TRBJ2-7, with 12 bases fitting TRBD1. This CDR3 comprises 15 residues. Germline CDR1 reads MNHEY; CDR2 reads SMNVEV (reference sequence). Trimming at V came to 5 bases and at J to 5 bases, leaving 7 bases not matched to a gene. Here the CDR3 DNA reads TGTGCCAGCAGTCCCTGGGACAGGGGGCTCCACGAGCAGTACTTC. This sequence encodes CASSPWDRGLHEQYF.

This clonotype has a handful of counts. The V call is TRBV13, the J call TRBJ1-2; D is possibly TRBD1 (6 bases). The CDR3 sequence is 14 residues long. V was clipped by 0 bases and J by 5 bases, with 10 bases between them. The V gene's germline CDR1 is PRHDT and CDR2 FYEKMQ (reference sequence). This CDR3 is CASSLGTGAYGYTF. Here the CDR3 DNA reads TGTGCCAGCAGCTTAGGCACGGGGGCTTATGGCTACACCTTC.

Here the CDR3 DNA reads TGCAGTGCTAGTGATTTTCGCTCTTCTCCCATGAACACTGAAGCTTTCTTT. It yields the protein CSASDFRSSPMNTEAFF. The chain is built from TRBV20-1 and TRBJ1-1; D gene unclear. Trimming took 3 bases from V and 0 from J, leaving 20 bases between them. CDR3 length: 17 residues. Germline CDR1 DFQATT, CDR2 SNEGSKA (reference sequence).

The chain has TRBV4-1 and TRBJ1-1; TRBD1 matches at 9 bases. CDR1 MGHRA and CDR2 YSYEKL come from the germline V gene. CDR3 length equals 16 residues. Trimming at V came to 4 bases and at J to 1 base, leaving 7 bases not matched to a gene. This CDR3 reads CASSPDRGVANTEAFF. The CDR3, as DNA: TGCGCCAGCAGCCCGGACAGGGGAGTGGCGAACACTGAAGCTTTCTTT.

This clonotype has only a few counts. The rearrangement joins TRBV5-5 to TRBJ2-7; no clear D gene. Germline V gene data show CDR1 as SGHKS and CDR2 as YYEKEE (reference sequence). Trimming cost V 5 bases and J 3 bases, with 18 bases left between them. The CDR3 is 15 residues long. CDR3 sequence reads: CASSIAEWANYEQYF. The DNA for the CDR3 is TGTGCCAGCAGTATAGCCGAATGGGCCAACTACGAGCAGTACTTC.

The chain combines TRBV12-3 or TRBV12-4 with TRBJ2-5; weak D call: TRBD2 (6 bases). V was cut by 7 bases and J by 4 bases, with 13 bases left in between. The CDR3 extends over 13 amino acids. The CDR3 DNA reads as TGTGCCAGCACCCGGGAGAGGGGAGAGACCCAGTACTTC. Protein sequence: CASTRERGETQYF.

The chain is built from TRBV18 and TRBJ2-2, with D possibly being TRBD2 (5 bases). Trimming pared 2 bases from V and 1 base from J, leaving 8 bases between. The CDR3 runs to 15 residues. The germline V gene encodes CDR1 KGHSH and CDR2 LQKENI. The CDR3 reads CASSPDGENTGELFF. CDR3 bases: TGTGCCAGCTCACCAGACGGGGAGAACACCGGGGAGCTGTTTTTT.

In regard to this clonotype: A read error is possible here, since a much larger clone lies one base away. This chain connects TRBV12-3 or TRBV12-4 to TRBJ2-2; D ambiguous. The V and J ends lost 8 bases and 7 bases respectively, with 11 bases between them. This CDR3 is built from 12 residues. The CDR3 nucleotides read TGTGCCAGCGATTTGGATCACGGGGAGCTGTTTTTT. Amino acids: CASDLDHGELFF.

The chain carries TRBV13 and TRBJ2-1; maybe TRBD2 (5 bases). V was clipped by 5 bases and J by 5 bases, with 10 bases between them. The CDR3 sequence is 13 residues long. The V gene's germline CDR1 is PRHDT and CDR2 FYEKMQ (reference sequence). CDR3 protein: CASSTAGDNEQFF. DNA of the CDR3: TGTGCCAGCAGCACGGCCGGGGACAATGAGCAGTTCTTC. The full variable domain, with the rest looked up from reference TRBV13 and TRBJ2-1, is AAGVIQSPRHLIKEKRETATLKCYPIPRHDTVYWYQQGPGQDPQFLISFYEKMQSDKGSIPDRFSAQQFSDYHSELNMSSLELGDSALYFCASSTAGDNEQFFGPGTRLTVL.

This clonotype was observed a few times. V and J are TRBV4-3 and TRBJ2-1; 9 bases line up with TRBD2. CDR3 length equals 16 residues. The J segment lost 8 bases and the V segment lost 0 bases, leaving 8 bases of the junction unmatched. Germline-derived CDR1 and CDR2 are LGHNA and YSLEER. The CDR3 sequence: CASSQEVAGGPDEQFF. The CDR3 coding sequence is TGCGCCAGCAGCCAAGAAGTCGCGGGAGGGCCAGATGAGCAGTTCTTC.

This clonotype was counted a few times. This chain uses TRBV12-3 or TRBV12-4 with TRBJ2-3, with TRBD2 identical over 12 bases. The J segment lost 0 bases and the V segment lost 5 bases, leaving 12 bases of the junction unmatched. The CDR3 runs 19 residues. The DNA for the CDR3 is TGTGCCAGCAGTCCCCGACTAGCGGGGGAGACGACTAGCACAGATACGCAGTATTTT. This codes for CASSPRLAGETTSTDTQYF.

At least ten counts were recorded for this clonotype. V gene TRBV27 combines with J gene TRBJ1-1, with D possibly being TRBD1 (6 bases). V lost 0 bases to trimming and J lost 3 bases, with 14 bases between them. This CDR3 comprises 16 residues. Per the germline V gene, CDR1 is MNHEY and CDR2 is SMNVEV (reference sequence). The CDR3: CASSLSGQGLDTEAFF. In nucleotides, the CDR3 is TGTGCCAGCAGTTTATCGGGTCAGGGGCTAGACACTGAAGCTTTCTTT.

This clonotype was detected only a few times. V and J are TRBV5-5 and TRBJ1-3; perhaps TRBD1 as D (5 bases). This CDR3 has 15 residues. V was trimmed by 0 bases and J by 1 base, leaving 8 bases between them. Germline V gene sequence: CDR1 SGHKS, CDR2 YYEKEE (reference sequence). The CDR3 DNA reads TGTGCCAGCAGCTTGGGGGACTTTTCTGGAAACACCATATATTTT. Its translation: CASSLGDFSGNTIYF.

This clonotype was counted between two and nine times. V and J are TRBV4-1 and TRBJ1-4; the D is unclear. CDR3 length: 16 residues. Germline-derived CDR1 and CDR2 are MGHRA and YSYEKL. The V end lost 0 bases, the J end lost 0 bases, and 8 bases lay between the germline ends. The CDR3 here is CASSQELGSTNEKLFF. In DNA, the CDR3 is TGCGCCAGCAGCCAAGAGCTTGGGTCAACTAATGAAAAACTGTTTTTT.

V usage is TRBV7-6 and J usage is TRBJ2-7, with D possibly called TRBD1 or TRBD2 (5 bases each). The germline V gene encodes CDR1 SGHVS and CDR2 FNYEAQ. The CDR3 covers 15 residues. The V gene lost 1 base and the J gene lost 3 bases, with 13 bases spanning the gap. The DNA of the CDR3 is TGTGCCAGCAGCTTAGGGGGCGGGCCCAACTACGAGCAGTACTTC. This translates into CASSLGGGPNYEQYF.

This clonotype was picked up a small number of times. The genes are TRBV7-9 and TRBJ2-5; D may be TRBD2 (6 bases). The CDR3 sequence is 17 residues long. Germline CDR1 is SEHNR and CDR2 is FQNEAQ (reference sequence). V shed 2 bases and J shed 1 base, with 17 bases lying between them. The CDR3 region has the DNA TGTGCCAGCAGCTTACCCTGGCCTCGGACTACCCAAGAGACCCAGTACTTC. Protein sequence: CASSLPWPRTTQETQYF.

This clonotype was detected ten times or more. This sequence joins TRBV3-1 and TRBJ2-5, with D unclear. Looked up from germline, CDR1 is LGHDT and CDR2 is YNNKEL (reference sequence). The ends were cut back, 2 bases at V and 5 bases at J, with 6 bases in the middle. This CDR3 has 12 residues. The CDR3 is CASSQMGETQYF. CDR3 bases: TGTGCCAGCAGCCAAATGGGTGAGACCCAGTACTTC.